This T cell receptor (beta chain) was sequenced for a study of CD4 T cells in relation to SARS-CoV-2 and coronaviruses. Study overall: TCR beta CDR3s were sequenced after roughly ten-day antigen culture of PBMCs. Crossreactive spike epitopes shared across donors were mapped to their HLA restriction.

On this clone itself: The antigen is undetermined.

CD4+ T cells from unexposed donors were obtained before the COVID-19 pandemic (2011-2018). Isolation of CD4+ T cells took place after roughly nine days in culture. Unexposed-donor CD4+ T cells were probed with SARS-CoV-2 S/N and four cold-coronavirus spikes, cells permitting. The assay was immunoSEQ multiplex PCR, and TCRdb's table has in-frame clones only and misses some. Of 15,000 to 25,000 clones detected, 70% to 85% appear once; the ten largest clones hold about 23%. This CDR3 has 15 residues. The junction had 0 bases not matched to a gene; V was cut back by 1 base and J by 0 bases. Germline V CDR1 and CDR2: SGDLS, YYNGEE.

This TCR was recovered from a human donor in good health. Input material: CD4+ T cells from PBMCs, cultured in vitro. The chain employs TRBV9 and TRBJ2-1; 8 bases fit TRBD2. CDR3 region: CASSVSGGSYNEQFF. In DNA, the CDR3 is TGTGCCAGCAGCGTAAGCGGGGGCTCCTACAATGAGCAGTTCTTC.